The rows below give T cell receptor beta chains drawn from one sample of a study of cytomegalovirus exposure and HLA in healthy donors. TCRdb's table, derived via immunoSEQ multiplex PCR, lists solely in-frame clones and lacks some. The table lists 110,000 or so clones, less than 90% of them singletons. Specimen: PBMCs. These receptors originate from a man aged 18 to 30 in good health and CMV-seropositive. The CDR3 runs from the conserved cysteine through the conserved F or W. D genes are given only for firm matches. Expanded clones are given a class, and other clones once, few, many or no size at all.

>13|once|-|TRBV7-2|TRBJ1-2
CASSFEVLYGYTF
TGTGCCAGCAGCTTCGAGGTCCTCTATGGCTACACCTTC
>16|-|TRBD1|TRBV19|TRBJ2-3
CASSLTRGQGRDTQYF
TGTGCCAGTAGTCTAACTAGGGGACAGGGAAGAGATACGCAGTATTTT
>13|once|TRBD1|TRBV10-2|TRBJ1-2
CASKTGSDKGYTF
TGCGCCAGTAAGACAGGGTCGGACAAAGGCTACACCTTC
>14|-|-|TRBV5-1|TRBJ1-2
CASSLEPQGEGYTF
TGCGCCAGCAGCTTGGAACCACAGGGTGAAGGCTACACCTTC
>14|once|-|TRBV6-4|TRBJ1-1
CASSPGLRNTEAFF
TGTGCCAGCAGTCCGGGACTTCGGAACACTGAAGCTTTCTTT
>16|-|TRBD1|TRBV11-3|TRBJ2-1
CASSLGPGQVYNEQFF
TGTGCCAGCAGCTTAGGTCCGGGACAGGTCTACAATGAGCAGTTCTTC
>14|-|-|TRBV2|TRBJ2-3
CASSEAEGWDTQYF
TGTGCCAGCAGTGAAGCAGAGGGCTGGGATACGCAGTATTTT
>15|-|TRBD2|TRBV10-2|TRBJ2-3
CATSTSGLSTDTQYF
TGCGCCACCTCGACTAGCGGACTCAGCACAGATACGCAGTATTTT
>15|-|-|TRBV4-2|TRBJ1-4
CASSQEGARDEKLFF
TGTGCCAGCAGCCAAGAGGGGGCGCGAGATGAAAAACTGTTTTTT
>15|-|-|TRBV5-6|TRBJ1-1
CASSLVRVGETEAFF
TGTGCCAGCAGCTTGGTGCGTGTTGGGGAGACTGAAGCTTTCTTT
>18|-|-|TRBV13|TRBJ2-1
CASRSTTGTADRYNEQFF
TGTGCCAGCAGATCGACTACCGGGACTGCTGACCGATACAATGAGCAGTTCTTC
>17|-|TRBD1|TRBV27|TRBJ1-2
CASSPGQGALSNYGYTF
TGTGCCAGCAGTCCGGGACAGGGGGCCCTGTCTAACTATGGCTACACCTTC
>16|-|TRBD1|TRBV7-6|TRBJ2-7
CASSLGGQGFSYEQYF
TGTGCCAGCAGCTTAGGGGGACAGGGGTTTTCCTACGAGCAGTACTTC
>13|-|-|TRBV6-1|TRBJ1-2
CASSGDKPYGYTF
TGTGCCAGCAGTGGGGACAAACCCTATGGCTACACCTTC
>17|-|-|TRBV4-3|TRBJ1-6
CASSQDPFRGPNSPLHF
TGCGCCAGCAGCCAAGATCCATTTAGGGGCCCTAATTCACCCCTCCACTTT
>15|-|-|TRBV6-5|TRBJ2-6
CASSYGVAGANVLTF
TGTGCCAGCAGTTACGGAGTGGCGGGGGCCAACGTCCTGACTTTC
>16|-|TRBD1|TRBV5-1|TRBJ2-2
CASSLEAGGYNGELFF
TGCGCCAGCAGCTTGGAAGCAGGGGGATATAACGGGGAGCTGTTTTTT
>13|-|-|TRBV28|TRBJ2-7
CASSLGPLYEQYF
TGTGCCAGCAGTTTAGGCCCTCTCTACGAGCAGTACTTC
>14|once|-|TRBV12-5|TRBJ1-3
CASGLSGFGNTIYF
TGTGCTAGTGGTTTGTCAGGGTTTGGAAACACCATATATTTT
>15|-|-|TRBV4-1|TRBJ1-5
CASSQIQRSNQPQHF
TGCGCCAGCAGCCAAATTCAGAGGAGCAATCAGCCCCAGCATTTT
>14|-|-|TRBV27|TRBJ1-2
CASSLRAGPYGYTF
TGTGCCAGCAGTTTAAGGGCAGGGCCCTATGGCTACACCTTC
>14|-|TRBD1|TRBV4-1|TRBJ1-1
CASSQDGTELAAFF
TGCGCCAGCAGCCAAGACGGGACAGAGCTAGCAGCTTTCTTT
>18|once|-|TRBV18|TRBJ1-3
CASSPPMGRGMSGNTIYF
TGTGCCAGCTCACCACCGATGGGCAGGGGAATGTCTGGAAACACCATATATTTT
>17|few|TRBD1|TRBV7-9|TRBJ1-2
CASSLVVGTDRRDGYTF
TGTGCCAGCAGCTTAGTGGTGGGGACGGACAGGCGAGATGGCTACACCTTC
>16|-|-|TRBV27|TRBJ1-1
CASSLSRSPRNTEAFF
TGTGCCAGCAGTTTATCTAGATCCCCCCGTAACACTGAAGCTTTCTTT
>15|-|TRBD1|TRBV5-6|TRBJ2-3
CASSLFGQDPDTQYF
TGTGCCAGCAGCTTGTTTGGACAGGACCCAGATACGCAGTATTTT
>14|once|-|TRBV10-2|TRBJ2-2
CASREGRNTGELFF
TGCGCCAGCAGGGAGGGGAGAAACACCGGGGAGCTGTTTTTT
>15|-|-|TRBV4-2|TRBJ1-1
CASSQEGTGYTEAFF
TGTGCCAGCAGCCAAGAAGGTACAGGCTACACTGAAGCTTTCTTT
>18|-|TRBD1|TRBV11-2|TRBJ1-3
CASSYGQGAPLSGNTIYF
TGTGCCAGCAGCTACGGACAGGGGGCCCCCCTCTCTGGAAACACCATATATTTT
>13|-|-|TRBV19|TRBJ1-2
CASSIAPPGGYTF
TGTGCCAGTAGTATAGCCCCCCCGGGTGGCTACACCTTC
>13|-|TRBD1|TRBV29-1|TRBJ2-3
CSVTGVGTDTQYF
TGCAGCGTGACAGGGGTGGGGACAGATACGCAGTATTTT